A single sample is the source of the 30 T cell receptor beta chains below, sequenced in a study of blood T cell repertoires in COVID-19. The table came from immunoSEQ multiplex PCR; TCRdb's copy has only in-frame clones and leaves some out. This table holds around 99,000 clones, around 88% found once. Source material: peripheral blood. Every receptor here comes from a man aged 50 or older with active or convalescent COVID-19.

The chain combines TRBV4-1 with TRBJ1-5; maybe TRBD1 (5 bases). V dropped 1 base and J dropped 2 bases, with 12 bases sitting between them. Germline values: CDR1 MGHRA, CDR2 YSYEKL. This CDR3 has 16 residues. CDR3 DNA sequence: TGCGCCAGCAGCCAAGGGGGCGGATTCGGCAATCAGCCCCAGCATTTT. The encoded protein is CASSQGGGFGNQPQHF.

The CDR3: CASSLTNGGYNEQFF. Written as DNA, the CDR3 is TGCGCCAGCAGCTTAACTAACGGGGGTTACAATGAGCAGTTCTTC. The chain has TRBV5-1 and TRBJ2-1; D is possibly TRBD2 (6 bases). Between the trimmed V and J ends, which lost 2 bases and 4 bases, there was a span of 13 bases. Germline CDR1 and CDR2: SGHRS and YFSETQ. CDR3 length: 15 amino acids. The entire variable domain, with the rest obtained from reference TRBV5-1 and TRBJ2-1, is as follows: KAGVTQTPRYLIKTRGQQVTLSCSPISGHRSVSWYQQTPGQGLQFLFEYFSETQRNKGNFPGRFSGRQFSNSRSEMNVSTLELGDSALYLCASSLTNGGYNEQFFGPGTRLTVL.

The CDR3 DNA is TGCAGTGCTAGTGGGGCCCTAAAGAGCTACAATGAGCAGTTCTTC. Residues: CSASGALKSYNEQFF. This chain uses TRBV20-1 with TRBJ2-1; maybe TRBD1 (5 bases). This CDR3 is 15 amino acids long. Per germline, CDR1 DFQATT and CDR2 SNEGSKA (reference sequence). V was pared by 3 bases and J by 3 bases, with 15 bases between.

The chain is built from TRBV7-8 and TRBJ2-7; D call uncertain. The germline CDR1 and CDR2 sequences are SGHVS and FQNEAQ. There are 14 residues in the CDR3. The V and J ends lost 5 bases and 5 bases respectively, with 16 bases between them. The DNA for the CDR3 is TGTGCCAGCAGCCCCAGGTTGGGTTTAGACGAGCAGTACTTC. It codes for CASSPRLGLDEQYF.

The chain uses TRBV6-5 and TRBJ2-7, with TRBD1 matching over 7 bases. Per the germline V gene, CDR1 is MNHEY and CDR2 is SVGAGI. This CDR3 region has 15 residues. V shed 5 bases, J shed 2 bases, and the junction held 9 bases outside the gene matches. CDR3 region: CASSINRGIPYEQYF. DNA of the CDR3: TGTGCCAGCAGTATTAACAGGGGTATTCCCTACGAGCAGTACTTC.

The chain couples TRBV10-2 to TRBJ2-4; weak D call: TRBD1 (7 bases). The CDR3 is made up of 14 amino acids. V dropped 2 bases and J dropped 3 bases, with 8 bases sitting between them. Germline V gene lookup returns CDR1 WSHSY and CDR2 SAAADI. For the CDR3, the DNA is TGCGCCAGCAGTGAGCAGGGGGGCAAAAACATTCAGTACTTC. Amino acids: CASSEQGGKNIQYF.

The V gene is TRBV2, the J gene TRBJ2-1; 9 nucleotides line up with TRBD2. Germline loops: CDR1 SNHLY, CDR2 FYNNEI. V lost 4 bases to trimming and J lost 6 bases; unmatched junction nucleotides: 7. The CDR3 spans 15 residues. CDR3 in DNA: TGTGCCAGCAGTGTGCGGCTAGCGGGAACCAATGAGCAGTTCTTC. Its protein is CASSVRLAGTNEQFF.

This clone has only one observation. V gene TRBV28 combines with J gene TRBJ2-7; D is unresolved. The CDR3 is 14 residues long. V dropped 6 bases and J dropped 0 bases, with 12 bases sitting between them. Germline values: CDR1 MDHEN, CDR2 SYDVKM. The CDR3 loop reads CASSLRLPSYEQYF. DNA of the CDR3: TGTGCCAGCAGCCTGAGACTGCCCTCCTACGAGCAGTACTTC.

The chain has TRBV7-2 and TRBJ1-2; no firm D call. Germline CDR1 reads SGHTA; CDR2 reads FQGNSA. Trimming removed 1 base from V and 7 bases from J, with 13 bases in between. This CDR3 region has 14 residues. The CDR3 sequence: CASSLVGPRSGYTF. Written as DNA, the CDR3 is TGTGCCAGCAGCTTAGTTGGTCCCCGGAGTGGCTACACCTTC.

This rearrangement joins TRBV7-2 to TRBJ2-2, with a weak D call TRBD2 (7 bases). The V and J ends lost 7 bases and 3 bases respectively, with 12 bases between them. This CDR3 spans 14 amino acids. Germline V gene sequence: CDR1 SGHTA, CDR2 FQGNSA. The DNA for the CDR3 is TGTGCCAGCAATAGGGGGGGGCACACCGGGGAGCTGTTTTTT. Its translation: CASNRGGHTGELFF.

The V gene is TRBV7-9, the J gene TRBJ2-1; unclear D gene. V lost 5 bases and J 1 base, leaving 21 bases between the germline ends. CDR1 is SEHNR and CDR2 is FQNEAQ in the germline V gene (reference sequence). The CDR3 has 18 amino acids. The CDR3 loop is CASSPTLLVRKSYNEQFF. For the CDR3, the DNA is TGTGCCAGCAGCCCCACCCTTTTAGTGAGGAAGTCCTACAATGAGCAGTTCTTC.

The chain couples TRBV6-5 to TRBJ2-7; D gene ambiguous. V was cut by 7 bases and J by 4 bases, with 11 bases left in between. The CDR3 runs 12 residues. Germline-derived CDR1 and CDR2 are MNHEY and SVGAGI. CDR3 sequence: CASTLHRYEQYF. CDR3 DNA sequence: TGTGCCAGCACCCTCCACAGATACGAGCAGTACTTC.

The chain is built from TRBV5-1 and TRBJ2-7; 7 bases fit TRBD1. Germline V gene lookup returns CDR1 SGHRS and CDR2 YFSETQ. V lost 0 bases and J lost 4; bases outside the gene matches: 10. The CDR3 spans 16 residues. CDR3: CASSLESGTDLYEQYF. The CDR3 DNA is TGCGCCAGCAGCTTGGAATCTGGGACAGACCTTTACGAGCAGTACTTC.

With respect to this clone: Other DNA sequences of this sample code for an identical CDR3. The rearrangement joins TRBV7-2 to TRBJ1-3; tentatively, D is TRBD1 (6 bases). The V gene lost 2 bases and the J gene lost 1 base, with 12 bases spanning the gap. CDR1 and CDR2 (germline): SGHTA, FQGNSA. The CDR3 has 16 amino acids. The CDR3 DNA reads as TGTGCCAGCAGCTTAAGGCAGGGGCATTCTGGAAACACCATATATTTT. Translated: CASSLRQGHSGNTIYF. The variable domain in full, completed from reference TRBV7-2 and TRBJ1-3, reads GAGVSQSPSNKVTEKGKDVELRCDPISGHTALYWYRQSLGQGLEFLIYFQGNSAPDKSGLPSDRFSAERTGGSVSTLTIQRTQQEDSAVYLCASSLRQGHSGNTIYFGEGSWLTVV.

Details on this clone: The germline gene is not matched at one end of the junction; a read error may be the cause. The chain has TRBV6-1 and TRBJ2-7; weak D call: TRBD2 (5 bases). Germline CDR1 reads MNHNS; CDR2 reads SASEGT. CDR3 length equals 14 residues. The CDR3 loop reads CASSDRASSHEQYF. The CDR3 nucleotides are TGTGCCAGCAGTGATAGGGCTAGCTCCCACGAGCAGTACTTC.

The rearrangement uses TRBV6-5 and TRBJ2-7, with 9 positions matching TRBD2. V lost 8 bases, J lost 1 base, and 6 bases stayed unmatched. The CDR3 length is 14 residues. CDR1 is MNHEY, CDR2 SVGAGI, per germline. The CDR3 coding sequence is TGTGCCAGCCAAGGACTAGCGATATCCTACGAGCAGTACTTC. As protein: CASQGLAISYEQYF.

The V and J genes are TRBV6-5 and TRBJ2-7; possible D gene TRBD1, 6 bases. This CDR3 is 15 amino acids long. The V gene lost 8 bases and the J gene lost 0 bases, with 17 bases spanning the gap. CDR1 MNHEY and CDR2 SVGAGI come from the germline V gene. The DNA of the CDR3 is TGTGCCAGCGTCTCGACCGGGACACTCTCCTACGAGCAGTACTTC. It encodes CASVSTGTLSYEQYF.

V usage is TRBV15 and J usage is TRBJ2-1; tentatively, D is TRBD2 (5 bases). The V gene's germline CDR1 is LNHNV and CDR2 YYDKDF (reference sequence). V gave up 6 bases and J gave up 5 bases, with 17 bases separating them. CDR3 length equals 15 residues. The CDR3: CATSLMGASNNEQFF. The CDR3 DNA sequence: TGTGCCACCAGTTTGATGGGAGCTTCGAACAATGAGCAGTTCTTC.

This clone has a handful of counts. The genes are TRBV5-4 and TRBJ1-6; D may be TRBD1 (5 bases). Trimming pared 2 bases from V and 7 bases from J, leaving 16 bases between. The CDR3 spans 16 residues. Germline V gene lookup returns CDR1 SGHNT and CDR2 YYREEE (reference sequence). The DNA for the CDR3 is TGTGCCAGCAGCTTCCAAGCCGGGGGTGGGAATTCACCCCTCCACTTT. Translated, it gives CASSFQAGGGNSPLHF.

J is TRBJ2-2 and V is TRBV6-5, with TRBD2 matching 8 bases. The trim removed 4 bases at V and 7 bases at J, leaving 5 bases unmatched. The length of the CDR3 is 14 residues. Germline assignment: CDR1 MNHEY and CDR2 SVGAGI. CDR3: CASSLPGGVGELFF. CDR3 bases: TGTGCCAGCAGTTTACCGGGAGGGGTCGGGGAGCTGTTTTTT.

The sample holds one count of this clone. The chain joins TRBV11-2 to TRBJ2-3, with D perhaps matching TRBD1 (6 bases). The CDR3 runs to 15 residues. The germline V gene has CDR1 SGHAT and CDR2 FQNNGV. V shed 5 bases and J shed 4 bases, with 16 bases lying between them. The CDR3 coding sequence is TGTGCCAGCAGCAACTACAGGGTTGGTGCAGATACGCAGTATTTT. It encodes CASSNYRVGADTQYF.

This clone occurred a few times. The V gene is TRBV7-6, the J gene TRBJ2-2; a possible D gene is TRBD1 (6 bases). There are 17 residues in the CDR3. V was clipped by 1 base and J by 5 bases, with 17 bases between them. The germline V gene has CDR1 SGHVS and CDR2 FNYEAQ. CDR3 residues: CASSLGAGAPGTGELFF. The CDR3 DNA reads as TGTGCCAGCAGCTTAGGGGCAGGGGCGCCGGGGACCGGGGAGCTGTTTTTT.

This chain joins TRBV18 and TRBJ2-5; TRBD1 agrees at 7 bases. This CDR3 has 13 residues. Trimming took 6 bases from V and 5 from J; bases not matched to a gene: 6. Germline values: CDR1 KGHSH, CDR2 LQKENI. The CDR3 nucleotides are TGTGCCAGCTCTCCGGACAGGCGCGAGACCCAGTACTTC. Residues: CASSPDRRETQYF.

This clone was seen a single time. This chain joins TRBV12-3 or TRBV12-4 and TRBJ1-2, with unresolved D. V was pared by 3 bases and J by 2 bases, with 7 bases between. The CDR3 consists of 13 residues. CDR3 in amino acids: CASSFEVNYGYTF. CDR3 bases: TGTGCCAGCAGTTTTGAGGTGAACTATGGCTACACCTTC.

A single count supports this clone. This chain uses TRBV19 with TRBJ1-3; D is possibly TRBD1 (6 bases). The CDR3 covers 15 residues. Trimming shortened V by 0 bases and J by 2 bases, and 8 bases separated the two germline ends. Germline assignment: CDR1 LNHDA and CDR2 SQIVND (reference sequence). The DNA for the CDR3 is TGTGCCAGTAGTATAGATGGGGACACTGGAAACACCATATATTTT. Its protein is CASSIDGDTGNTIYF.

The rearrangement uses TRBV7-2 and TRBJ1-1; the D is unclear. V was pared by 4 bases and J by 4 bases, with 10 bases between. The V gene's germline CDR1 is SGHTA and CDR2 FQGNSA. CDR3 length: 13 amino acids. The CDR3 DNA reads as TGTGCCAGCAGCTCTAGGGAGGGCACTGAAGCTTTCTTT. This translates into CASSSREGTEAFF.

The rearrangement links TRBV5-6 to TRBJ1-2; possibly TRBD1 for D (5 bases). Germline values: CDR1 SGHDT, CDR2 YYEEEE. This CDR3 is built from 14 residues. V was pared by 2 bases and J by 1 base, with 9 bases between. CDR3 amino acids: CASSFFQGNYGYTF. The CDR3, as DNA: TGTGCCAGCAGCTTTTTTCAGGGTAACTATGGCTACACCTTC.

The rearrangement joins TRBV4-2 to TRBJ2-7; TRBD2 is a possible D gene (6 bases). The CDR3 length is 17 residues. The V gene's germline CDR1 is LGHNA and CDR2 YNFKEQ. V shed 0 bases and J shed 5 bases, with 20 bases lying between them. The chain's CDR3 is CASSQDLRREKRHEQYF. In DNA form, the CDR3 reads TGTGCCAGCAGCCAAGATCTCCGACGGGAGAAGCGGCACGAGCAGTACTTC.

CDR3 in DNA: TGTGCCAGCAGAGTACTAGCGGAGCAGTTCTTC. It yields the protein CASRVLAEQFF. This sequence joins TRBV6-5 and TRBJ2-1; the match to TRBD2 covers 7 bases. After removal of 6 bases from V and 10 bases from J, the junction contained 3 bases not matched to a gene. Germline CDR1 is MNHEY and CDR2 is SVGAGI. The CDR3 totals 11 residues.

J is TRBJ1-3 and V is TRBV2, with no clear D. V shed 6 bases and J shed 1 base, with 10 bases lying between them. The length of the CDR3 is 14 residues. Germline-derived CDR1 and CDR2 are SNHLY and FYNNEI. This CDR3 is CASSRLVSGNTIYF. Written as DNA, the CDR3 is TGTGCCAGCAGCCGATTAGTATCTGGAAACACCATATATTTT.